What follows are 25 T cell receptor beta chains derived from one specimen sequenced in a study of blood T cells in healthy people across ages. Together with a sample-barcoded 5' primer, a J-beta primer mix was included in a second PCR lasting roughly 7 to 11 cycles. TCRdb ran MiXCR on the 5' RACE reads and lists one entry per CDR3 protein. The sample records about a million distinct CDR3 sequences, approximately 50% being singletons. Sample: blood. The origin of the receptors is a woman aged 55-75 years in good health.

V and J are TRBV12-3 or TRBV12-4 and TRBJ2-1, with D possibly being TRBD1 (8 bases). The germline V and J ends were trimmed by 3 bases and 3 bases, with 21 bases remaining between them. The CDR3 covers 18 residues. The CDR3 DNA is TGTGCCAGCAGTTTGGCTGTCGGGAGGACAGGGAACTACAATGAGCAGTTCTTC. Its translation is CASSLAVGRTGNYNEQFF.

The chain has TRBV7-7 and TRBJ2-1, with D perhaps TRBD1 or TRBD2 (6 bases each). Germline values: CDR1 SSHAT, CDR2 FNYEAQ (reference sequence). The CDR3 consists of 11 residues. The CDR3 DNA is TGTGCAATTACAAGGGGGGAGACCCAGTTCTTC. Protein: CAITRGETQFF.

The J gene is TRBJ2-7, the V gene TRBV29-1; the D gene is possibly TRBD2 (6 bases). The CDR3 sequence is 12 residues long. Germline CDR1 is SQVTM and CDR2 is ANQGSEA. V lost 4 bases to trimming and J lost 2 bases, with 9 bases between them. As DNA, the CDR3 is TGCAGCGTTGTGAGGGAGGCCTACGAGCAGTACTTC. Its translation is CSVVREAYEQYF.

This clonotype was detected a few times. CDR3 in DNA: TGTGCCAGCAGCCTTGCGGGGAGTCCGGAAGCTTTCTTT. The encoded protein is CASSLAGSPEAFF. V gene TRBV4-2 combines with J gene TRBJ1-1; D call uncertain. Trimming took off 4 bases at V and 8 bases at J, with 14 bases between the two ends. Looked up from germline, CDR1 is LGHNA and CDR2 is YNFKEQ. The CDR3 runs to 13 residues.

The chain carries TRBV7-2 and TRBJ2-7; no clear D. The germline V gene encodes CDR1 SGHTA and CDR2 FQGNSA. This CDR3 region has 12 residues. V gave up 5 bases and J gave up 6 bases, with 11 bases separating them. CDR3 loop: CASSKSYFEQYF. Written as DNA, the CDR3 is TGTGCCAGCAGCAAAAGCTATTTCGAGCAGTACTTC. Complete variable domain (other parts from reference TRBV7-2 and TRBJ2-7): GAGVSQSPSNKVTEKGKDVELRCDPISGHTALYWYRQSLGQGLEFLIYFQGNSAPDKSGLPSDRFSAERTGGSVSTLTIQRTQQEDSAVYLCASSKSYFEQYFGPGTRLTVT.

This clonotype was detected only a few times. A junction end diverges from the germline sequence, so it may reflect a read error. J is TRBJ1-5 and V is TRBV10-3; no clear D gene. From germline, CDR1 is ENHRY and CDR2 SYGVKD. CDR3 length: 12 amino acids. The CDR3 sequence is CAIGATDQPQHF. The CDR3 DNA reads TGTGCCATCGGCGCAACTGATCAGCCTCAGCATTTT.

This clonotype was detected only a few times. The chain carries TRBV3-1 and TRBJ2-3, with D perhaps TRBD1 or TRBD2 (5 bases each). The CDR3 extends over 16 amino acids. CDR1 and CDR2 from the germline V gene are LGHDT and YNNKEL (reference sequence). The V and J ends lost 4 bases and 3 bases respectively, with 17 bases between them. In DNA, the CDR3 is TGTGCCAGCAGCCGGGACCCCCGAACACGGACAGATACGCAGTATTTT. It yields the protein CASSRDPRTRTDTQYF.

The CDR3 coding sequence is TGTGCCAGCAGTATACCCGGGACAGTAGGTGCGGGTACGCAGTATTTT. Amino acids: CASSIPGTVGAGTQYF. The V and J genes are TRBV12-3 or TRBV12-4 and TRBJ2-3; TRBD1 matches 7 bases. The CDR3 loop spans 16 amino acids. Trimming took 5 bases from V and 8 from J; bases not matched to a gene: 16.

The chain joins TRBV12-3 or TRBV12-4 to TRBJ2-3, with D unresolved. The CDR3 runs 14 residues. Trimming took off 7 bases at V and 1 base at J, with 12 bases between the two ends. The CDR3 DNA follows: TGTGCCAGCAATTGGAGTGGGCGCACAGATACGCAGTATTTT. This gives the protein CASNWSGRTDTQYF.

The chain has TRBV18 and TRBJ1-5; D is ambiguous. Trimming pared 0 bases from V and 9 bases from J, leaving 15 bases between. The CDR3 consists of 15 residues. The germline V gene has CDR1 KGHSH and CDR2 LQKENI. Here the CDR3 reads CASSPPVRRRGPQHF. The CDR3 region has the DNA TGTGCCAGCTCACCACCGGTCCGCCGCCGGGGGCCCCAGCATTTT.

This rearrangement joins TRBV27 to TRBJ2-6; unclear D gene. This CDR3 has 15 residues. V gave up 3 bases and J gave up 0 bases, with 6 bases separating them. Per germline, CDR1 MNHEY and CDR2 SMNVEV (reference sequence). This chain's CDR3 is CASSFLHSGANVLTF. For the CDR3, the DNA is TGTGCCAGCAGTTTTCTTCACTCTGGGGCCAACGTCCTGACTTTC.

This sequence joins TRBV20-1 and TRBJ1-2; D is unclear. The CDR3 totals 13 residues. Per germline, CDR1 DFQATT and CDR2 SNEGSKA (reference sequence). The V end lost 0 bases, the J end lost 8 bases, and 13 bases lay between the germline ends. Here the CDR3 reads CSARDFASEGYTF. The DNA of the CDR3 is TGCAGTGCTAGAGATTTTGCCTCTGAGGGCTACACCTTC.

The rearrangement links TRBV2 to TRBJ2-1, with 7 positions matching TRBD2. This CDR3 contains 15 residues. The J segment lost 8 bases and the V segment lost 8 bases, leaving 15 bases of the junction unmatched. Germline V gene lookup returns CDR1 SNHLY and CDR2 FYNNEI. The CDR3 nucleotides read TGTGCCAGCCACAGTATGGGCGGGAGTATCGATGAGCAGTTCTTC. This gives the protein CASHSMGGSIDEQFF.

The rearrangement joins TRBV4-1 to TRBJ2-5, with D tentatively TRBD2 (6 bases). Germline CDR1 is MGHRA and CDR2 is YSYEKL. V was shortened by 0 bases and J by 13 bases, with 15 bases between the two germline ends. This CDR3 has 13 amino acids. CDR3 residues: CASSQDRAGKVYF. Written as DNA, the CDR3 is TGCGCCAGCAGCCAAGACCGCGCGGGGAAGGTGTACTTC.

The gene calls are TRBV7-2 and TRBJ2-7; no firm D call. CDR3 size: 15 residues. V lost 3 bases and J lost 0, with 12 bases in between. Germline V gene sequence: CDR1 SGHTA, CDR2 FQGNSA. Written as DNA, the CDR3 is TGTGCCAGCAGCTTCCGGGCAGGATTCTCCTACGAGCAGTACTTC. Residues: CASSFRAGFSYEQYF.

The chain has TRBV2 and TRBJ1-5, with no clear D. V lost 8 bases, J lost 0 bases, and 11 bases lay in between. CDR1 is SNHLY, CDR2 FYNNEI, per germline. CDR3 length: 14 residues. CDR3 in amino acids: CASGSGYSNQPQHF. CDR3 bases: TGTGCCAGCGGGTCAGGTTATAGCAATCAGCCCCAGCATTTT.

The chain has TRBV5-1 and TRBJ2-1; D call uncertain. This CDR3 has 16 amino acids. Germline loops: CDR1 SGHRS, CDR2 YFSETQ. V shed 2 bases and J shed 0 bases, with 12 bases lying between them. CDR3 residues: CASSFETLSSYNEQFF. Here the CDR3 DNA reads TGCGCCAGCAGCTTTGAGACCCTGAGCTCCTACAATGAGCAGTTCTTC.

V is TRBV7-2 and J is TRBJ2-1; D not certain. This CDR3 contains 15 residues. V was pared by 1 base and J by 6 bases, with 13 bases between. Germline V lookup: CDR1 SGHTA, CDR2 FQGNSA. CDR3 nucleotides: TGTGCCAGCAGCTTAGGGGCCTCGCCCACCAATGAGCAGTTCTTC. Its protein product is CASSLGASPTNEQFF.

This clonotype has a handful of counts. The chain couples TRBV3-1 to TRBJ2-1; perhaps TRBD2 as D (7 bases). This CDR3 contains 15 residues. Germline V gene data show CDR1 as LGHDT and CDR2 as YNNKEL (reference sequence). V lost 3 bases, J lost 8 bases, and 17 bases lay in between. DNA for the CDR3: TGTGCCAGCAGCCATGAGGGGGAGGGCCGGTATGAGCAGTTCTTC. This gives the protein CASSHEGEGRYEQFF.

V usage is TRBV12-3 or TRBV12-4 and J usage is TRBJ2-7; D is uncertain. This CDR3 region has 13 residues. The germline V and J ends were trimmed by 1 base and 1 base, with 5 bases remaining between them. The CDR3 spells CASSLDNSYEQYF. DNA of the CDR3: TGTGCCAGCAGTTTAGATAATTCCTACGAGCAGTACTTC.

The V and J genes are TRBV11-3 and TRBJ2-3, with 7 bases aligning to TRBD2. The CDR3 length is 16 residues. V shed 0 bases, J shed 4 bases, and the junction held 7 bases outside the gene matches. In germline, CDR1 is SGHNT, CDR2 YENEEA. CDR3 nucleotides: TGTGCCAGCAGCTTAGATGGGGAGGGAGATGCAGATACGCAGTATTTT. As protein: CASSLDGEGDADTQYF.

The V gene is TRBV5-5, the J gene TRBJ2-7; TRBD1 matches at 7 bases. From germline, CDR1 is SGHKS and CDR2 YYEKEE (reference sequence). J lost 7 bases, V lost 5 bases, and 12 bases had no gene match. This CDR3 region has 14 residues. As DNA, the CDR3 is TGTGCCAGCAGTTACAGGGGTCGAAACAATGAGCAGTACTTC. Translation: CASSYRGRNNEQYF.

This clonotype appeared a few times. The chain links TRBV28 to TRBJ2-5, with 7 bases identical to TRBD1. The CDR3 spans 17 residues. CDR1 is MDHEN and CDR2 is SYDVKM in the germline V gene. V lost 5 bases and J lost 1; bases outside the gene matches: 13. The CDR3 DNA reads as TGTGCCAGCAGTCCCCGAGGGACAGCAAAACGCCAAGAGACCCAGTACTTC. This sequence encodes CASSPRGTAKRQETQYF.

The chain links TRBV20-1 to TRBJ2-1; TRBD2 matches 15 bases. The germline V gene encodes CDR1 DFQATT and CDR2 SNEGSKA (reference sequence). There are 18 residues in the CDR3. V was clipped by 7 bases and J by 0 bases; unmatched bases: 10. CDR3 residues: CSVSGGLAGGRSYNEQFF. CDR3 DNA sequence: TGCAGTGTCAGTGGGGGACTAGCGGGAGGCCGCTCCTACAATGAGCAGTTCTTC.

The V gene is TRBV4-1, the J gene TRBJ2-7; 11 positions agree with TRBD1. This CDR3 comprises 15 residues. Unmatched junction bases numbered 5, after V lost 0 bases and J lost 7 bases. Germline CDR1 reads MGHRA; CDR2 reads YSYEKL. CDR3 in amino acids: CASSQDRTGGAEQYF. In DNA, the CDR3 is TGCGCCAGCAGCCAAGATCGGACAGGGGGCGCTGAGCAGTACTTC.